This entry lists 22 T cell receptor beta chains sequenced from one sample in a study of shared clonotypes between healthy human individuals. CD45RO-negative, CCR7-positively selected cells formed the naive CD8 fraction, excluding terminally differentiated effector memory CD45RA+ cells. Profiled with immunoSEQ multiplex PCR; TCRdb holds only in-frame clones, not every one. The data show about 590,000 clones, 95% to 96% seen once. Sequenced material: naive CD8+ T cells sorted from blood. These receptors came from a young woman in good health.

This sequence joins TRBV28 and TRBJ2-1; D uncertain. V lost 5 bases and J 7 bases, leaving 12 bases between the germline ends. The germline gives CDR1 MDHEN, CDR2 SYDVKM. The CDR3 sequence is 13 residues long. The CDR3 DNA reads TGTGCCAGCAGTACCCGACAAGCTAATGAGCAGTTCTTC. This encodes CASSTRQANEQFF.

As to this clone: The identical CDR3 is also encoded by other nucleotide sequences in the sample. The chain has TRBV7-9 and TRBJ2-7; D call uncertain. V dropped 1 base and J dropped 7 bases, with 8 bases sitting between them. The germline gives CDR1 SEHNR, CDR2 FQNEAQ (reference sequence). This CDR3 is built from 12 residues. The CDR3: CASSLGPWEQYF. The CDR3 DNA is TGTGCCAGCAGCTTAGGCCCGTGGGAGCAGTACTTC. Full variable domain (rest looked up from reference TRBV7-9 and TRBJ2-7): DTGVSQNPRHKITKRGQNVTFRCDPISEHNRLYWYRQTLGQGPEFLTYFQNEAQLEKSRLLSDRFSAERPKGSFSTLEIQRTEQGDSAMYLCASSLGPWEQYFGPGTRLTVT.

This clone occurred a few times. The V and J genes are TRBV5-1 and TRBJ1-2; 9 bases are a match to TRBD1. CDR3 length: 12 residues. After removal of 3 bases from V and 8 bases from J, the junction contained 2 bases not matched to a gene. CDR1 and CDR2 from the germline V gene are SGHRS and YFSETQ. The CDR3 sequence: CASSWDREGYTF. The CDR3 DNA follows: TGCGCCAGCAGCTGGGACAGGGAAGGCTACACCTTC. Complete variable domain (other parts from reference TRBV5-1 and TRBJ1-2): KAGVTQTPRYLIKTRGQQVTLSCSPISGHRSVSWYQQTPGQGLQFLFEYFSETQRNKGNFPGRFSGRQFSNSRSEMNVSTLELGDSALYLCASSWDREGYTFGSGTRLTVV.

Points on this clone: One end of the junction is discordant with germline, which a read error may explain. The V and J genes are TRBV20-1 and TRBJ1-1; D is undetermined. The CDR3 sequence is 11 residues long. Germline V gives CDR1 DFQATT, CDR2 SNEGSKA (reference sequence). The CDR3 loop reads CSASELTRAIF. The DNA for the CDR3 is TGCAGTGCGAGTGAACTCACCCGGGCCATCTTT.

The V gene is TRBV13, the J gene TRBJ2-5; 11 nucleotides agree with TRBD2. The CDR3 has 19 amino acids. From germline, CDR1 is PRHDT and CDR2 FYEKMQ (reference sequence). Trimming at V came to 5 bases and at J to 5 bases, leaving 19 bases not matched to a gene. DNA for the CDR3: TGTGCCAGCAGCCCAACCCTCCCGAATAGCGGGAGGGCCGGGGAGACCCAGTACTTC. This codes for CASSPTLPNSGRAGETQYF.

The CDR3 region has the DNA TGTGCCAGCAGCCAAGATCCAGCTTCCTCTGGAAACACCATATATTTT. Amino acids: CASSQDPASSGNTIYF. The rearrangement joins TRBV4-2 to TRBJ1-3; D is ambiguous. The germline V gene has CDR1 LGHNA and CDR2 YNFKEQ. The CDR3 totals 16 residues. V gave up 0 bases and J gave up 0 bases, with 9 bases separating them.

The chain uses TRBV27 and TRBJ2-2; D not certain. The CDR3 is 13 residues long. Germline V gene lookup returns CDR1 MNHEY and CDR2 SMNVEV (reference sequence). Trimming removed 3 bases at V and 6 bases at J, with 8 bases between. CDR3 bases: TGTGCCAGCAGTTTGGAGAGGCCCGGGGAGCTGTTTTTT. Translated: CASSLERPGELFF.

The chain couples TRBV6-6 to TRBJ1-1; 7 bases agree with TRBD1. The germline gives CDR1 MNHNY, CDR2 SVGAGI (reference sequence). Trimming took 3 bases from V and 4 from J; bases not matched to a gene: 2. The CDR3 totals 13 residues. CDR3 residues: CASSYQGGTEAFF. The CDR3 DNA reads as TGTGCCAGCAGTTATCAGGGGGGCACTGAAGCTTTCTTT.

The CDR3 nucleotides are TGTGCCAGCAGCCTAACTAGCGGGAGACACGAGCAGTACTTC. Residues: CASSLTSGRHEQYF. The chain has TRBV7-2 and TRBJ2-7; 11 nucleotides line up with TRBD2. J was trimmed by 5 bases and V by 5 bases; bases with no gene match: 5. Per germline, CDR1 SGHTA and CDR2 FQGNSA. The CDR3 covers 14 residues.

This rearrangement joins TRBV4-1 to TRBJ1-4; no clear D. The CDR3 has 15 amino acids. Germline values: CDR1 MGHRA, CDR2 YSYEKL. The ends were cut back, 3 bases at V and 3 bases at J, with 11 bases in the middle. The CDR3 nucleotides read TGCGCCAGCAGCCAGGAGCACCTCTCTAATGAAAAACTGTTTTTT. It translates to CASSQEHLSNEKLFF.

This chain connects TRBV7-6 to TRBJ2-4; possibly TRBD2 for D (6 bases). V was shortened by 1 base and J by 6 bases, with 16 bases between the two germline ends. Germline CDR1 reads SGHVS; CDR2 reads FNYEAQ. The CDR3 extends over 16 amino acids. The CDR3 reads CASSLGSGVVGNIQYF. CDR3 DNA sequence: TGTGCCAGCAGCTTAGGGTCGGGAGTGGTTGGAAACATTCAGTACTTC.

V gene TRBV6-1 combines with J gene TRBJ2-7; D call uncertain. CDR3 length: 13 amino acids. V gave up 2 bases and J gave up 4 bases, with 9 bases separating them. Germline CDR1 and CDR2: MNHNS and SASEGT. The CDR3 nucleotides read TGTGCCAGCAGTGAAATAGTAGGGTACGAGCAGTACTTC. This gives the protein CASSEIVGYEQYF.

This chain uses TRBV28 with TRBJ2-3; D may be TRBD2 (6 bases). This CDR3 region has 13 residues. V was pared by 5 bases and J by 5 bases, with 11 bases between. CDR1 and CDR2 (germline): MDHEN, SYDVKM. CDR3 in amino acids: CASSTGVGDTQYF. The CDR3 DNA is TGTGCCAGCAGTACGGGAGTTGGAGATACGCAGTATTTT.

With regard to this clone: This specimen includes other DNA sequences encoding the same CDR3. The chain has TRBV7-9 and TRBJ1-5; D remains unclear. The germline V and J ends were trimmed by 3 bases and 4 bases, with 10 bases remaining between them. Germline V gene sequence: CDR1 SEHNR, CDR2 FQNEAQ (reference sequence). This CDR3 region has 14 residues. CDR3 nucleotide sequence: TGTGCCAGCAGCTTGGGCGGGAATAATCAGCCCCAGCATTTT. This encodes CASSLGGNNQPQHF.

The gene calls are TRBV4-2 and TRBJ2-7; 12 bases fit TRBD2. The trim removed 3 bases at V and 5 bases at J, leaving 20 bases unmatched. Per germline, CDR1 LGHNA and CDR2 YNFKEQ. This CDR3 is built from 20 residues. CDR3 in DNA: TGTGCCAGCAGCCACAAGCGGGTGGATCCTACGACTAGCGGGAGACACGAGCAGTACTTC. Translation: CASSHKRVDPTTSGRHEQYF.

This chain links TRBV6-1 with TRBJ2-2; 8 positions match TRBD2. Germline values: CDR1 MNHNS, CDR2 SASEGT. V was clipped by 8 bases and J by 2 bases; unmatched bases: 7. This CDR3 is 15 amino acids long. The DNA for the CDR3 is TGTGCCAGCGGAGCGGGAGCGGTTAACACCGGGGAGCTGTTTTTT. It codes for CASGAGAVNTGELFF.

This clone has just a few counts. Distinct nucleotide sequences in the sample also encode this CDR3. This sequence joins TRBV27 and TRBJ2-7, with D uncertain. This CDR3 spans 11 amino acids. Trimming cost V 0 bases and J 6 bases, with 3 bases left between them. Germline V gives CDR1 MNHEY, CDR2 SMNVEV (reference sequence). CDR3 amino acids: CASSLSGEQYF. In DNA form, the CDR3 reads TGTGCCAGCAGTTTATCCGGCGAGCAGTACTTC.

The gene calls are TRBV5-1 and TRBJ1-1; D not certain. The CDR3 runs 16 residues. V dropped 2 bases and J dropped 4 bases, with 18 bases sitting between them. Germline CDR1 reads SGHRS; CDR2 reads YFSETQ. The CDR3 spells CASSFAGNLGSTEAFF. The CDR3 nucleotides are TGCGCCAGCAGCTTTGCCGGGAACCTGGGAAGCACTGAAGCTTTCTTT.

This clone was counted once. The genes are TRBV27 and TRBJ2-1; no clear D gene. Germline V gives CDR1 MNHEY, CDR2 SMNVEV (reference sequence). The CDR3 loop spans 13 amino acids. Trimming stripped 8 bases from V and 4 bases from J, with 12 bases between. The CDR3 nucleotides are TGTGCCAGCGGCCCCCCCCTTTACAATGAGCAGTTCTTC. It specifies CASGPPLYNEQFF.

This chain links TRBV9 with TRBJ1-2; 10 nucleotides align to TRBD1. This CDR3 comprises 18 residues. The junction had 17 bases not matched to a gene; V was cut back by 6 bases and J by 3 bases. Germline V gene data show CDR1 as SGDLS and CDR2 as YYNGEE. In nucleotides, the CDR3 is TGTGCCAGCAAAGGGGGGACAGGGGATGCATTGGGAGACTATGGCTACACCTTC. It specifies CASKGGTGDALGDYGYTF.

The gene calls are TRBV4-1 and TRBJ2-3; D might be TRBD2 (6 bases). Germline CDR1 is MGHRA and CDR2 is YSYEKL. Trimming removed 5 bases from V and 0 bases from J, with 12 bases in between. There are 15 residues in the CDR3. CDR3 amino acids: CASSYGGTSTDTQYF. DNA of the CDR3: TGCGCCAGCAGCTATGGCGGGACTAGCACAGATACGCAGTATTTT.

This clone was seen a single time. The chain recombines TRBV27 with TRBJ1-5, with TRBD1 identical over 11 bases. Trimming took 5 bases from V and 4 from J; bases not matched to a gene: 4. In germline, CDR1 is MNHEY, CDR2 SMNVEV (reference sequence). The CDR3 consists of 15 residues. The CDR3 here is CASSRTGGGNQPQHF. The CDR3 nucleotides read TGTGCCAGCAGTAGGACAGGGGGCGGGAATCAGCCCCAGCATTTT.